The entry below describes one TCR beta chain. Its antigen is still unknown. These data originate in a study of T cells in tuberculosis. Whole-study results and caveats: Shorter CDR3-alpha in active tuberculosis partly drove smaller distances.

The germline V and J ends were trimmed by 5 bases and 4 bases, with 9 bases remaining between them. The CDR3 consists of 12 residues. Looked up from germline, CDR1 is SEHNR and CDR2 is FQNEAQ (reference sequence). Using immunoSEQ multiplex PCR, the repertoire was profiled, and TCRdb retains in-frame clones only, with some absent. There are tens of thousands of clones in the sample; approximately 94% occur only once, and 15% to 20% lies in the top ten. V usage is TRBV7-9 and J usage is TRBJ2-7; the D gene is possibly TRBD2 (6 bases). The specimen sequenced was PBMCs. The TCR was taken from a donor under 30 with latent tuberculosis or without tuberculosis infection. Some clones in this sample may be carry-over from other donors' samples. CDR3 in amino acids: CASSTAGYEQYF. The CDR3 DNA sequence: TGTGCCAGCAGCACCGCGGGATACGAGCAGTACTTC.